This entry lists 25 T cell receptor beta chains sequenced from one sample in a study of shared clonotypes between healthy human individuals. This table comes from immunoSEQ multiplex PCR, and its TCRdb copy is limited to in-frame clones, with some not included. The sample carries about 2.4 million clones, more than 85% recorded once. Sequencing was done on a sample of naive CD4+ T cells from PBMCs. The subset here: CD45RA+ positively selected. Receptors originate from a man aged 18 to 29 in good health. Some clones in this sample may be carry-over from other donors' samples.

The DNA of the CDR3 is TGTGCCAGCAGTAGCGGGAAGGCCTACGAGCAGTACTTC. Translated, it gives CASSSGKAYEQYF. V is TRBV2 and J is TRBJ2-7, with 7 bases aligning to TRBD2. The CDR3 has 13 amino acids. Germline lookup yields CDR1 SNHLY and CDR2 FYNNEI. V trimming: 5 bases; J trimming: 2 bases; junction bases outside the gene matches: 3.

This chain connects TRBV9 to TRBJ2-5, with TRBD2 identical over 13 bases. This CDR3 is 16 amino acids long. CDR1 is SGDLS, CDR2 YYNGEE, per germline. Trimming cost V 3 bases and J 5 bases; bases outside gene matches: 7. The CDR3 DNA sequence: TGTGCCAGCAGCGCCCGGACTAGCGGGAGCAGGGAGACCCAGTACTTC. Its protein is CASSARTSGSRETQYF.

The chain recombines TRBV7-2 with TRBJ1-1; maybe TRBD1 (5 bases). V shed 3 bases and J shed 5 bases, with 13 bases lying between them. The CDR3 is 14 amino acids. Germline CDR1 is SGHTA and CDR2 is FQGNSA. The DNA of the CDR3 is TGTGCCAGCAGCTTGGCAGGGTTTGCGACTGAAGCTTTCTTT. This codes for CASSLAGFATEAFF.

V is TRBV18 and J is TRBJ2-5, with D possibly matching TRBD2 (5 bases). The CDR3 is made up of 21 amino acids. Germline CDR1 is KGHSH and CDR2 is LQKENI. The ends were cut back, 1 base at V and 4 bases at J, with 31 bases in the middle. The CDR3 nucleotides read TGTGCCAGCTCACCACTATACCCGACGGCTTCCGAGGACGGAGGTACAGAGACCCAGTACTTC. Translation gives CASSPLYPTASEDGGTETQYF.

V and J are TRBV7-2 and TRBJ1-5; D not resolved. The germline V gene encodes CDR1 SGHTA and CDR2 FQGNSA. V lost 2 bases, J lost 1 base, and 3 bases lay in between. This CDR3 is 13 amino acids long. The CDR3 here is CASSLQSNQPQHF. In DNA, the CDR3 is TGTGCCAGCAGCTTACAGAGCAATCAGCCCCAGCATTTT.

The V call is TRBV6-6, the J call TRBJ2-7; tentatively, D is TRBD1 (5 bases). This CDR3 region has 13 residues. With 6 bases removed from V and 7 bases from J, the gap between germline ends came to 16 bases. Germline CDR1 MNHNY, CDR2 SVGAGI (reference sequence). CDR3 bases: TGTGCCAGCAGCACCCCCGGCAGGGCTGAGCAGTACTTC. It yields the protein CASSTPGRAEQYF.

V usage is TRBV2 and J usage is TRBJ2-3; no clear D gene. Germline-derived CDR1 and CDR2 are SNHLY and FYNNEI. V shed 3 bases and J shed 2 bases, with 3 bases lying between them. The CDR3 contains 12 residues. In nucleotides, the CDR3 is TGTGCCAGCAGTGACCTCACAGATACGCAGTATTTT. Translated: CASSDLTDTQYF.

The V and J genes are TRBV6-1 and TRBJ1-1; TRBD1 aligns across 8 bases. This CDR3 contains 15 residues. Unmatched junction bases numbered 10, after V lost 6 bases and J lost 4 bases. CDR1 is MNHNS, CDR2 SASEGT, per germline. Here the CDR3 reads CASRARTGQGTEAFF. DNA for the CDR3: TGTGCCAGCAGGGCAAGGACAGGGCAAGGCACTGAAGCTTTCTTT.

This chain uses TRBV6-6 with TRBJ2-1; perhaps TRBD1 as D (6 bases). Trimming removed 6 bases from V and 3 bases from J, with 12 bases in between. CDR1 and CDR2 (germline): MNHNY, SVGAGI (reference sequence). This CDR3 spans 14 amino acids. CDR3 residues: CASSPQGNYNEQFF. The DNA for the CDR3 is TGTGCCAGCAGCCCACAGGGAAACTACAATGAGCAGTTCTTC.

This rearrangement joins TRBV6-5 to TRBJ2-1; D ambiguous. The germline CDR1 and CDR2 sequences are MNHEY and SVGAGI. The V end was cut by 6 bases, the J end by 3 bases, with 9 bases between. The CDR3 extends over 13 amino acids. CDR3 DNA sequence: TGTGCCAGCAGAAAAGGGCTCTACAATGAGCAGTTCTTC. This gives the protein CASRKGLYNEQFF.

The chain couples TRBV10-2 to TRBJ1-5; unclear D gene. The V gene's germline CDR1 is WSHSY and CDR2 SAAADI. The CDR3 runs to 14 residues. The V end was cut by 6 bases, the J end by 0 bases, with 9 bases between. Here the CDR3 DNA reads TGCGCCAGCAGAAACACATATAGCAATCAGCCCCAGCATTTT. As protein: CASRNTYSNQPQHF.

The rearrangement links TRBV10-1 to TRBJ1-1; tentative D call: TRBD1 (5 bases). With 3 bases removed from V and 6 bases from J, the gap between germline ends came to 14 bases. CDR1 is WNHNN, CDR2 SYGVQD, per germline (reference sequence). The CDR3 is 14 residues long. In nucleotides, the CDR3 is TGCGCCAGCAGTGAAGTACGAGGGACCGCTGAAGCTTTCTTT. This gives the protein CASSEVRGTAEAFF.

The chain is built from TRBV28 and TRBJ2-7; a weak D match, TRBD2 (6 bases). From germline, CDR1 is MDHEN and CDR2 SYDVKM. CDR3 length: 14 amino acids. V dropped 6 bases and J dropped 3 bases, with 15 bases sitting between them. This CDR3 is CASSRLVRVYEQYF. CDR3 DNA sequence: TGTGCCAGCAGCAGACTAGTTAGGGTCTACGAGCAGTACTTC.

The chain carries TRBV11-2 and TRBJ2-7; tentative D call: TRBD1 (6 bases). The CDR3 has 15 residues. Per germline, CDR1 SGHAT and CDR2 FQNNGV. With 0 bases removed from V and 3 bases from J, the gap between germline ends came to 12 bases. The CDR3 nucleotides are TGTGCCAGCAGCTTAGACCGGACAGCAAACTACGAGCAGTACTTC. It is translated as CASSLDRTANYEQYF.

This clone was detected only once. The V gene is TRBV15, the J gene TRBJ1-2; no clear D gene. V shed 1 base and J shed 7 bases, with 10 bases lying between them. CDR3 length equals 13 residues. The germline gives CDR1 LNHNV, CDR2 YYDKDF (reference sequence). The CDR3, as DNA: TGTGCCACCAGCAGAGGGGATGGAGGTGGCTACACCTTC. This sequence encodes CATSRGDGGGYTF.

V gene TRBV28 combines with J gene TRBJ2-1; 14 nucleotides agree with TRBD2. V was pared by 6 bases and J by 4 bases, with 5 bases of the junction left unmatched. From germline, CDR1 is MDHEN and CDR2 SYDVKM. This CDR3 is 16 amino acids long. The CDR3 region has the DNA TGTGCCAGCAGCACGACTAGCGGGAGGGATTACAATGAGCAGTTCTTC. It specifies CASSTTSGRDYNEQFF.

This clone has only one observation. This chain connects TRBV15 to TRBJ1-2; a possible D gene is TRBD1 (5 bases). This CDR3 spans 14 amino acids. The germline V gene encodes CDR1 LNHNV and CDR2 YYDKDF (reference sequence). Trimming took off 3 bases at V and 4 bases at J, with 12 bases between the two ends. The CDR3 coding sequence is TGTGCCACCAGCAGCCAGGGACTTTTCTATGGCTACACCTTC. This gives the protein CATSSQGLFYGYTF.

The chain has TRBV28 and TRBJ2-7; TRBD1 is a possible D gene (5 bases). There are 13 residues in the CDR3. Trimming stripped 10 bases from V and 0 bases from J, with 13 bases between. Looked up from germline, CDR1 is MDHEN and CDR2 is SYDVKM. The DNA of the CDR3 is TGTGCCACACTGGGGCGGAACTCCTACGAGCAGTACTTC. Translating gives CATLGRNSYEQYF.

The chain recombines TRBV18 with TRBJ2-2, with D tentatively TRBD1 (6 bases). The CDR3 spans 17 residues. Germline CDR1 reads KGHSH; CDR2 reads LQKENI. The V gene lost 3 bases and the J gene lost 2 bases, with 16 bases spanning the gap. CDR3 sequence (DNA): TGTGCCAGCTCACCGGGACAAGGGATCAGAAACACCGGGGAGCTGTTTTTT. Amino acid sequence: CASSPGQGIRNTGELFF.

V usage is TRBV15 and J usage is TRBJ2-1; 9 bases are a match to TRBD2. Germline CDR1 reads LNHNV; CDR2 reads YYDKDF (reference sequence). Germline trimming cut 5 bases from V and 3 bases from J; bases unmatched to any gene: 5. CDR3 length equals 15 residues. The chain's CDR3 is CATSLAGTGYNEQFF. CDR3 coding DNA: TGTGCCACCAGCCTAGCGGGGACGGGCTACAATGAGCAGTTCTTC.

The chain recombines TRBV5-1 with TRBJ2-2; D may be TRBD1 or TRBD2 (6 bases each). The germline V and J ends were trimmed by 0 bases and 5 bases, with 14 bases remaining between them. Germline V gene data show CDR1 as SGHRS and CDR2 as YFSETQ. The CDR3 loop spans 16 amino acids. The CDR3 nucleotides are TGCGCCAGCAGCTTGGCCGAGGGGGGTCAAACCGGGGAGCTGTTTTTT. Protein sequence: CASSLAEGGQTGELFF.

The chain has TRBV10-3 and TRBJ1-1; D unclear. CDR3 length: 14 residues. Germline V CDR1 and CDR2: ENHRY, SYGVKD. Trimming took 4 bases from V and 2 from J, leaving 11 bases between them. CDR3 sequence reads: CAISGSVRNTEAFF. The CDR3 nucleotides read TGTGCCATCAGTGGCTCTGTTCGTAACACTGAAGCTTTCTTT.

The V and J genes are TRBV18 and TRBJ1-1; D is ambiguous. Trimming pared 2 bases from V and 0 bases from J, leaving 10 bases between. CDR1 KGHSH and CDR2 LQKENI come from the germline V gene. The CDR3 contains 15 residues. In DNA form, the CDR3 reads TGTGCCAGCTCACCAACGGCCGAGCTGAACACTGAAGCTTTCTTT. Translated: CASSPTAELNTEAFF.

The V gene is TRBV5-6, the J gene TRBJ1-2; D uncertain. V was pared by 0 bases and J by 5 bases, with 11 bases between. CDR3 length: 14 residues. CDR1 is SGHDT and CDR2 is YYEEEE in the germline V gene. CDR3 nucleotides: TGTGCCAGCAGCTTGGGGTACCGAGGATATGGCTACACCTTC. This gives the protein CASSLGYRGYGYTF.

The rearrangement uses TRBV7-3 and TRBJ1-2; D possibly corresponds to TRBD1 (5 bases). Germline V gives CDR1 SGHTA, CDR2 FQGTGA. The ends were cut back, 5 bases at V and 9 bases at J, with 13 bases in the middle. CDR3 size: 12 residues. CDR3 residues: CASSAGGSRYTF. In DNA, the CDR3 is TGTGCCAGCAGCGCTGGGGGGAGTCGCTACACCTTC. The entire variable domain, with the rest obtained from reference TRBV7-3 and TRBJ1-2, is as follows: GAGVSQTPSNKVTEKGKYVELRCDPISGHTALYWYRQSLGQGPEFLIYFQGTGAADDSGLPNDRFFAVRPEGSVSTLKIQRTERGDSAVYLCASSAGGSRYTFGSGTRLTVV.